The present entry profiles one T cell receptor beta chain with its context. Amplification used 60 Vbeta primers and 13 Jbeta primers. Assay: immunoSEQ multiplex PCR; the TCRdb copy retains only in-frame clones and omits some. The data hold about 240,000 clones, with approximately 82% observed a single time. This entry comes from a study of cytomegalovirus exposure and HLA in healthy donors. For the study at large: Clustering assigned about 76% of the 350 to 450 genotyped donors to the Caucasian-associated ancestry cluster.

This CDR3 has 18 amino acids. Germline assignment: CDR1 MNHEY and CDR2 SMNVEV (reference sequence). V lost 4 bases and J lost 0, with 19 bases in between. The TCR originated in a woman in her sixties or seventies in good health and CMV-seropositive. Sequencing was done on a sample of PBMCs. The chain carries TRBV27 and TRBJ1-5, with D maybe TRBD1 (6 bases). CDR3 nucleotides: TGTGCCAGCAGTTCATTAACCAGGACAGATTATAGCAATCAGCCCCAGCATTTT. Translation gives CASSSLTRTDYSNQPQHF.